This T cell receptor (beta chain) was profiled in a study of OX40 agonist ivuxolimab in advanced cancers. Study-wide background: Age averaged about 60 years (range about 23 to 85), and around 87% were male.

Germline loops: CDR1 KGHSH, CDR2 LQKENI. The length of the CDR3 is 14 residues. With 6 bases removed from V and 3 bases from J, the gap between germline ends came to 12 bases. Sequenced by immunoSEQ multiplex PCR; TCRdb stores in-frame clones only, minus some. This sample has 42,000 or so clones, with 85% to 90% found just once. This specimen was CD4+ or CD8+ T cells sorted from blood, taken in a trial of the OX40 agonist ivuxolimab. The receptor was isolated from an adult with an advanced solid tumor such as melanoma, head and neck, liver or kidney cancer. The gene calls are TRBV18 and TRBJ2-1; D is possibly TRBD1 (6 bases). CDR3 residues: CASSPGQNYNEQFF. For the CDR3, the DNA is TGTGCCAGCTCGCCGGGACAAAACTACAATGAGCAGTTCTTC.